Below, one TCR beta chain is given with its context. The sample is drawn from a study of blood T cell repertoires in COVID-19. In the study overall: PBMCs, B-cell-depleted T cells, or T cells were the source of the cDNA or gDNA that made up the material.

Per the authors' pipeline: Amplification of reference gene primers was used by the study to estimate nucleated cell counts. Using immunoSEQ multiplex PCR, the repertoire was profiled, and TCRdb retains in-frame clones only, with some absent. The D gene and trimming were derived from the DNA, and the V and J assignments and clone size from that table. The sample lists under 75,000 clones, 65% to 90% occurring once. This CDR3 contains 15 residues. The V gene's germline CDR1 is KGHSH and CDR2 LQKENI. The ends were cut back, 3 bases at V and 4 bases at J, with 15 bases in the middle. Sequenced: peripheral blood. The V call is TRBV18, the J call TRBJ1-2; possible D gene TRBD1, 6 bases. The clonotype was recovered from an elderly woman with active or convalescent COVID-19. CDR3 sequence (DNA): TGTGCCAGCTCACCGGACAGTAAGGGTTTCTATGGCTACACCTTC. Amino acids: CASSPDSKGFYGYTF.